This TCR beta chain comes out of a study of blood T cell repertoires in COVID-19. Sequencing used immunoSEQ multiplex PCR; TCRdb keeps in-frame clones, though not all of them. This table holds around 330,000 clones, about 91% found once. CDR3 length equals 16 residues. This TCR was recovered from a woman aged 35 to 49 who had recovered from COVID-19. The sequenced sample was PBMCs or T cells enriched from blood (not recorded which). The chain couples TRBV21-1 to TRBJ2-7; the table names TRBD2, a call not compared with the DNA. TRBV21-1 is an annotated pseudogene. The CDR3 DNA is TGTGCCAGCAGCAAATGGATGGCGAGCGGAGCCTACGAGCAGTACTTC. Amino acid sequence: CASSKWMASGAYEQYF.